The entry below gives a single T cell receptor beta chain sequence along with its context. Its antigen is unidentified. There are 15 residues in the CDR3. With V trimmed by 4 bases and J by 1 base, 4 bases remained unmatched. CDR1 and CDR2 from the germline V gene are MNHNS and SASEGT. The record originates from a study of cytomegalovirus exposure and HLA in healthy donors. Amplification used 60 Vbeta primers and 13 Jbeta primers. Sequencing was performed with immunoSEQ multiplex PCR; in TCRdb, only in-frame clones are kept and a portion is missing. The sample holds tens of thousands of clones, 74% seen once. General observations from the study: The authors excluded some V segments, including TRBV6-2 and TRBV6-3, as indistinguishable.

The chain recombines TRBV6-1 with TRBJ2-5; 9 bases fit TRBD2. The sequenced sample consisted of PBMCs. The source is a man aged 40-49 years in good health and CMV-seropositive. This CDR3 is CASSVSGSGQETQYF. Written as DNA, the CDR3 is TGTGCCAGCAGTGTTAGCGGGAGTGGCCAAGAGACCCAGTACTTC.